The rows below give T cell receptor beta chains drawn from one sample of a study of blood T cells in healthy people across ages. TCRdb independently ran MiXCR on the 5' RACE reads; one entry per CDR3 protein. This table holds about 640,000 distinct CDR3 sequences, roughly 58% found once. Input material: blood. The receptor set was obtained from a man between 60 and 70 years old in good health. Both conserved end residues are part of each CDR3. Each record gives: J gene, clone size, V gene, D gene, CDR3 protein, CDR3 DNA. D genes are given only for firm matches. Only some rows state a clone size, as once, few, many or a class for expanded clones.

J: TRBJ1-2; size: -; V: TRBV7-9; D: -; CDR3: CASSLARRGTNYGYTF; DNA: TGTGCCAGCAGCTTAGCGCGGAGGGGCACTAACTATGGCTACACCTTC
J: TRBJ2-7; size: few; V: TRBV4-1; D: TRBD1; CDR3: CASSHGQGPAYEQYF; DNA: TGCGCCAGCAGCCATGGACAGGGGCCCGCCTACGAGCAGTACTTC
J: TRBJ2-3; size: -; V: TRBV5-1; D: -; CDR3: CASSLGSDGGTDTQYF; DNA: TGCGCCAGCAGCTTGGGGTCCGATGGGGGCACAGATACACAGTATTTT
J: TRBJ1-2; size: -; V: TRBV20-1; D: TRBD1; CDR3: CSAPGQMNYGYTF; DNA: TGCAGTGCACCGGGACAGATGAACTATGGCTACACCTTC
J: TRBJ2-3; size: -; V: TRBV28; D: TRBD2; CDR3: CASIRGGAMNTQYF; DNA: TGTGCCAGTATACGGGGGGGGGCGATGAATACGCAGTATTTT
J: TRBJ1-1; size: -; V: TRBV29-1; D: TRBD1; CDR3: CSGDRGRNTEAFF; DNA: TGCAGCGGGGACAGGGGGCGGAACACTGAAGCTTTCTTT
J: TRBJ2-3; size: -; V: TRBV7-9; D: -; CDR3: CASSLVSGGPTDTQYF; DNA: TGTGCCAGCAGCTTAGTTTCAGGGGGGCCCACAGATACGCAGTATTTT
J: TRBJ2-3; size: -; V: TRBV12-3/TRBV12-4; D: -; CDR3: CASSFRGAADAEYF; DNA: TGTGCCAGCAGTTTTAGGGGGGCAGCAGATGCGGAGTATTTT
J: TRBJ1-5; size: -; V: TRBV6-1; D: -; CDR3: CASSEVEDSNQPQHF; DNA: TGTGCCAGCAGTGAAGTGGAAGATAGCAATCAGCCCCAGCATTTT
J: TRBJ2-5; size: many; V: TRBV7-2; D: -; CDR3: CASSDQRETQYF; DNA: TGTGCCAGCAGCGATCAGAGAGAGACCCAGTACTTC
J: TRBJ2-3; size: -; V: TRBV6-6; D: -; CDR3: CASKEAGVMDTQYF; DNA: TGTGCCAGTAAAGAAGCAGGTGTTATGGATACGCAGTATTTT
J: TRBJ1-5; size: -; V: TRBV12-3/TRBV12-4; D: -; CDR3: CASNKKGPNQPQHF; DNA: TGTGCCAGCAACAAGAAGGGGCCCAATCAGCCCCAGCATTTT
J: TRBJ1-5; size: few; V: TRBV28; D: -; CDR3: CASSFTGGGNQPQHF; DNA: TGTGCCAGCAGTTTCACGGGTGGGGGCAATCAGCCCCAGCATTTT
J: TRBJ2-1; size: -; V: TRBV9; D: TRBD1; CDR3: CASSVQGARNEQFF; DNA: TGTGCCAGCAGCGTTCAGGGGGCAAGGAATGAGCAGTTCTTC
J: TRBJ2-1; size: few; V: TRBV20-1; D: TRBD2; CDR3: CSAHRTSGGILNEQFF; DNA: TGCAGTGCTCACCGGACTAGCGGGGGGATTTTGAATGAGCAGTTCTTC
J: TRBJ2-5; size: once; V: TRBV20-1; D: -; CDR3: CSAHPTWHDQETQYF; DNA: TGCAGTGCTCATCCCACATGGCACGACCAAGAGACCCAGTACTTC
J: TRBJ2-5; size: few; V: TRBV6-6; D: -; CDR3: CASSYSWGSQETQYF; DNA: TGTGCCAGCAGTTACTCGTGGGGGTCCCAAGAGACCCAGTACTTC
J: TRBJ1-4; size: -; V: TRBV12-3/TRBV12-4; D: TRBD1; CDR3: CASSRTGTNEKLFF; DNA: TGTGCCAGCAGCAGGACAGGGACTAATGAAAAACTGTTTTTT
J: TRBJ2-3; size: -; V: TRBV11-2; D: -; CDR3: CASLEGPQQGWTDTQYF; DNA: TGTGCCAGCCTAGAGGGCCCGCAGCAGGGGTGGACAGATACGCAGTATTTT
J: TRBJ2-1; size: -; V: TRBV4-2; D: TRBD1; CDR3: CASSQDGTENNEQFF; DNA: TGTGCCAGCAGCCAAGATGGGACAGAGAACAATGAGCAGTTCTTC
J: TRBJ2-7; size: -; V: TRBV5-6; D: -; CDR3: CASSFPGVSYEQYF; DNA: TGTGCCAGCAGCTTCCCGGGTGTCTCCTACGAGCAGTACTTC
J: TRBJ2-7; size: few; V: TRBV6-5; D: TRBD1; CDR3: CASSYYRTGGFEQYF; DNA: TGTGCCAGCAGTTACTATCGGACAGGGGGCTTCGAGCAGTACTTC
J: TRBJ1-1; size: -; V: TRBV5-1; D: TRBD1; CDR3: CASSHDREDTEAFF; DNA: TGCGCCAGCAGCCACGACAGGGAGGACACTGAAGCTTTCTTT
J: TRBJ2-1; size: once; V: TRBV5-1; D: -; CDR3: CASSLATRVEINEQFF; DNA: TGCGCCAGCAGCTTGGCCACAAGGGTCGAAATTAATGAGCAGTTCTTC
J: TRBJ2-5; size: -; V: TRBV4-1; D: -; CDR3: CASSQDSGGYQETQYF; DNA: TGCGCCAGCAGCCAAGATTCAGGCGGGTACCAAGAGACCCAGTACTTC
J: TRBJ2-3; size: -; V: TRBV7-9; D: -; CDR3: CASSLASGTDTQYF; DNA: TGTGCCAGCAGCTTGGCTAGCGGCACAGATACGCAGTATTTT
J: TRBJ2-7; size: -; V: TRBV5-1; D: -; CDR3: CASSVNGGTKYEQYF; DNA: TGCGCCAGCAGCGTAAACGGGGGCACCAAATACGAGCAGTACTTC
J: TRBJ2-5; size: -; V: TRBV20-1; D: TRBD2; CDR3: CSAFSPGTSLETQYF; DNA: TGCAGTGCATTTTCACCCGGGACTAGCTTGGAGACCCAGTACTTC
J: TRBJ2-5; size: -; V: TRBV6-2/TRBV6-3; D: -; CDR3: CASSRPSRDAHQETQYF; DNA: TGTGCCAGCAGCCGCCCTTCCCGGGACGCGCACCAAGAGACCCAGTACTTC
J: TRBJ1-2; size: few; V: TRBV12-3/TRBV12-4; D: -; CDR3: CASRGNSYGYTF; DNA: TGTGCCAGCAGGGGAAACAGTTATGGCTACACCTTC
J: TRBJ2-7; size: few; V: TRBV24-1; D: -; CDR3: CATSDSPGRLYEQYF; DNA: TGTGCCACCAGTGATTCCCCCGGACGGCTCTACGAGCAGTACTTC
J: TRBJ2-3; size: -; V: TRBV10-3; D: -; CDR3: CAISESSRADTQYF; DNA: TGTGCCATCAGTGAGTCGTCCAGAGCAGATACGCAGTATTTT
J: TRBJ2-1; size: -; V: TRBV20-1; D: -; CDR3: CSAPRAGAQNNEQFF; DNA: TGCAGTGCTCCCCGGGCGGGGGCCCAAAACAATGAGCAGTTCTTC
J: TRBJ2-3; size: few; V: TRBV10-3; D: TRBD2; CDR3: CAISGPAGGPDTQYF; DNA: TGTGCCATCAGTGGGCCAGCGGGGGGGCCAGATACGCAGTATTTT
J: TRBJ2-3; size: -; V: TRBV5-1; D: TRBD2; CDR3: CASSPWGLAGNEQYF; DNA: TGCGCCAGCAGCCCTTGGGGGTTAGCGGGCAATGAGCAGTATTTT
J: TRBJ2-1; size: -; V: TRBV7-7; D: -; CDR3: CASSPRDSNNEQFF; DNA: TGTGCCAGCAGCCCCCGGGACTCTAACAATGAGCAGTTCTTC
J: TRBJ2-7; size: few; V: TRBV7-2; D: -; CDR3: CASSLTRGTYEQYF; DNA: TGTGCCAGCAGCTTAACTAGAGGGACCTACGAGCAGTACTTC
J: TRBJ2-1; size: -; V: TRBV6-6; D: -; CDR3: CASSYMQGGNEQFF; DNA: TGTGCCAGCAGTTACATGCAGGGGGGGAATGAGCAGTTCTTC
J: TRBJ2-1; size: -; V: TRBV12-3/TRBV12-4; D: TRBD1; CDR3: CASSPTGTVYNEQFF; DNA: TGTGCCAGCAGTCCTACCGGGACAGTATACAATGAGCAGTTCTTC
J: TRBJ2-5; size: -; V: TRBV29-1; D: -; CDR3: CSVSGALAQGAQYF; DNA: TGCAGCGTTTCAGGGGCGCTGGCCCAAGGGGCCCAGTACTTC
J: TRBJ1-2; size: -; V: TRBV6-5; D: TRBD1; CDR3: CAIGTAYGYTF; DNA: TGTGCCATCGGGACAGCCTATGGCTACACCTTC
J: TRBJ2-5; size: few; V: TRBV7-9; D: -; CDR3: CASSLTGEWETQYF; DNA: TGTGCCAGCAGCTTAACAGGAGAGTGGGAGACCCAGTACTTC
J: TRBJ2-3; size: few; V: TRBV12-3/TRBV12-4; D: TRBD1; CDR3: CASRGGDRAGDTQYF; DNA: TGTGCCAGCAGGGGTGGGGACAGGGCAGGAGATACGCAGTATTTT
J: TRBJ1-4; size: -; V: TRBV6-5; D: -; CDR3: CASSAGARGEKLFF; DNA: TGTGCCAGCAGTGCCGGGGCGCGGGGTGAAAAACTGTTTTTT
J: TRBJ2-4; size: -; V: TRBV6-2/TRBV6-3; D: -; CDR3: CASSYVGIQYF; DNA: TGTGCCAGCAGTTACGTTGGCATTCAGTACTTC
J: TRBJ2-5; size: -; V: TRBV7-2; D: TRBD2; CDR3: CASSFASGGAGETQYF; DNA: TGTGCCAGCAGCTTTGCTAGCGGGGGGGCCGGGGAGACCCAGTACTTC
J: TRBJ2-5; size: -; V: TRBV5-1; D: -; CDR3: CASNDGDGETQYF; DNA: TGCGCCAGCAACGACGGGGATGGAGAGACCCAGTACTTC
J: TRBJ2-5; size: -; V: TRBV19; D: -; CDR3: CASTYRTTGKETQYF; DNA: TGTGCCAGTACCTACCGCACGACGGGGAAAGAGACTCAGTACTTC
J: TRBJ2-1; size: few; V: TRBV13; D: -; CDR3: CASSLGPGLNEQFF; DNA: TGTGCCAGCAGCTTAGGGCCCGGACTGAATGAGCAGTTCTTC